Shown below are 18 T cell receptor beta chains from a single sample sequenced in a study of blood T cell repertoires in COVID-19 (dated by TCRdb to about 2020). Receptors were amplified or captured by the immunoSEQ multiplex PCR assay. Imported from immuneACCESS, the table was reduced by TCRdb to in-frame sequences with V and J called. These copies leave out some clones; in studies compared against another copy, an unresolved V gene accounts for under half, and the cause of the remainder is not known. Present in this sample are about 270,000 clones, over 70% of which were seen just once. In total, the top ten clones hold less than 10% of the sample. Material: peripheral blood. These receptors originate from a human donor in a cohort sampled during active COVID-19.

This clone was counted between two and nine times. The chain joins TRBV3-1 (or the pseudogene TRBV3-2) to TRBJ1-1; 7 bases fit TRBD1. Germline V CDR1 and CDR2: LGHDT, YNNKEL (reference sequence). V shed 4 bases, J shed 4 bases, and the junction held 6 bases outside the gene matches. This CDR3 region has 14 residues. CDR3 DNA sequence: TGTGCCAGCAGCCGAAAACAGGGGCCCACTGAAGCTTTCTTT. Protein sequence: CASSRKQGPTEAFF.

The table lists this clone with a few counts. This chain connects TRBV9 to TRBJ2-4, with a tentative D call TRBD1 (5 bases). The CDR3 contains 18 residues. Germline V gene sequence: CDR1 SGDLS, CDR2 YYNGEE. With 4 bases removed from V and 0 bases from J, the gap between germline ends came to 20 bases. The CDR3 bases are TGTGCCAGCAGCCCCGACGACAGAATCACACTAGCCAAAAACATTCAGTACTTC. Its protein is CASSPDDRITLAKNIQYF.

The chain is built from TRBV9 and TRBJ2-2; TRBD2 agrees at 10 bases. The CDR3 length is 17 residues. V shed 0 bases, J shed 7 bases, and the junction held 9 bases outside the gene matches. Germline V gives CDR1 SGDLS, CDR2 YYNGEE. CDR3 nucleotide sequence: TGTGCCAGCAGCGTAGAGGCCCTAGCGGGAGTCTTCGGGGAGCTGTTTTTT. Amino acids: CASSVEALAGVFGELFF.

The CDR3 nucleotides are TGTGCCAGCAGGACTAGTTTAACGCAGTATTTT. As protein: CASRTSLTQYF. The V call is TRBV28, the J call TRBJ2-3; TRBD2 is a possible D gene (6 bases). Trimming shortened V by 6 bases and J by 9 bases, and 10 bases separated the two germline ends. This CDR3 spans 11 amino acids. Germline V lookup: CDR1 MDHEN, CDR2 SYDVKM.

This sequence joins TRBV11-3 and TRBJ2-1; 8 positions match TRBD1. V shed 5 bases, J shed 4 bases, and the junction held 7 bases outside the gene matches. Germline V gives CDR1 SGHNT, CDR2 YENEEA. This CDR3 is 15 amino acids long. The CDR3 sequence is CASSPDRGSYNEQFF. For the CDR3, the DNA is TGTGCCAGCAGCCCCGACAGGGGTTCTTACAATGAGCAGTTCTTC.

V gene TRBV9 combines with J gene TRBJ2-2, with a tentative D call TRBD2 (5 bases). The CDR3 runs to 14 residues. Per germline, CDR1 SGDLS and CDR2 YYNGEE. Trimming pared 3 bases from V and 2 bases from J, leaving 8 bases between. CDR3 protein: CASSAGINTGELFF. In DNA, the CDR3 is TGTGCCAGCAGCGCCGGGATTAACACCGGGGAGCTGTTTTTT.

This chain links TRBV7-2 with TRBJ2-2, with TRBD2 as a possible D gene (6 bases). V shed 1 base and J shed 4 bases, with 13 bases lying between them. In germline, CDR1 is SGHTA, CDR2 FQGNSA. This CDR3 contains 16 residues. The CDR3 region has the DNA TGTGCCAGCAGCTTAGTTGGCCTAGCGATCACCGGGGAGCTGTTTTTT. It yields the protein CASSLVGLAITGELFF.

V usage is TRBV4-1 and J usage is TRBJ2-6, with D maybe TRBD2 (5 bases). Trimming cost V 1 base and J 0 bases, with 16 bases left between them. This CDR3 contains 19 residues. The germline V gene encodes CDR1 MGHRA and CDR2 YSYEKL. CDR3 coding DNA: TGCGCCAGCAGCCAAGTTTGGGAGCCGGGATCCTCTGGGGCCAACGTCCTGACTTTC. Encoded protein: CASSQVWEPGSSGANVLTF.

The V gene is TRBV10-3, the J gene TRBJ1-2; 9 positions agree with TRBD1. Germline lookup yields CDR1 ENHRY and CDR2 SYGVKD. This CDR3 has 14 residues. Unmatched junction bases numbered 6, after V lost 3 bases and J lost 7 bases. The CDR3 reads CAISDPGTGFGYTF. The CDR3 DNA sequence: TGTGCCATCAGTGACCCCGGGACAGGGTTTGGCTACACCTTC.

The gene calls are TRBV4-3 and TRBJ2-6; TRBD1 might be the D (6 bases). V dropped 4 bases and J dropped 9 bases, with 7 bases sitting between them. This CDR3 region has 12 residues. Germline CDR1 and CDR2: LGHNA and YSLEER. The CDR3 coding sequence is TGCGCCAGCAGCCCGGACAGCAACGTCCTGACTTTC. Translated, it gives CASSPDSNVLTF.

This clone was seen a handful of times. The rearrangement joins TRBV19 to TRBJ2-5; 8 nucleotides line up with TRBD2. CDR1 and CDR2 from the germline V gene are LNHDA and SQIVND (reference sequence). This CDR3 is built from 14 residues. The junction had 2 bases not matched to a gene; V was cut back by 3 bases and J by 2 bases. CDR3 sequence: CASSMAGGQETQYF. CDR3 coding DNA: TGTGCCAGTAGTATGGCGGGGGGACAAGAGACCCAGTACTTC. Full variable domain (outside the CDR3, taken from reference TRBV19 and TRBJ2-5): DGGITQSPKYLFRKEGQNVTLSCEQNLNHDAMYWYRQDPGQGLRLIYYSQIVNDFQKGDIAEGYSVSREKKESFPLTVTSAQKNPTAFYLCASSMAGGQETQYFGPGTRLLVL.

This chain's CDR3 is CASSLASGAGGNTGELFF. CDR3 bases: TGTGCCAGCAGCTTAGCGTCGGGGGCGGGAGGGAACACCGGGGAGCTGTTTTTT. The J gene is TRBJ2-2, the V gene TRBV7-2, with 8 bases aligning to TRBD2. V shed 0 bases, J shed 1 base, and the junction held 7 bases outside the gene matches. CDR1 and CDR2 (germline): SGHTA, FQGNSA. CDR3 length equals 18 residues.

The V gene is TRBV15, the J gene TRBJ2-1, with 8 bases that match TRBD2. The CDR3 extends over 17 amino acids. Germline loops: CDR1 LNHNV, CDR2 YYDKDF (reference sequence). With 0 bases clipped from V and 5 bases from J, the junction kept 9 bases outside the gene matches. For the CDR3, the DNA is TGTGCCACCAGCAGAGATAGGGTAGGCGGGGGGAACAATGAGCAGTTCTTC. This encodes CATSRDRVGGGNNEQFF. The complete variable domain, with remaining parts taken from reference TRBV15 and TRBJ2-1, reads DAMVIQNPRYQVTQFGKPVTLSCSQTLNHNVMYWYQQKSSQAPKLLFHYYDKDFNNEADTPDNFQSRRPNTSFCFLDIRSPGLGDTAMYLCATSRDRVGGGNNEQFFGPGTRLTVL.

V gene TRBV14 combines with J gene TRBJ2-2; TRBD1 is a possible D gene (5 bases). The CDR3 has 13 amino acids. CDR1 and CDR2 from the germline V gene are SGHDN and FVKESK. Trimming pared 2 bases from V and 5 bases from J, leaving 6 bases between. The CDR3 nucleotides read TGTGCCAGCAGCCAACACAGGACCGGGGAGCTGTTTTTT. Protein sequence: CASSQHRTGELFF.

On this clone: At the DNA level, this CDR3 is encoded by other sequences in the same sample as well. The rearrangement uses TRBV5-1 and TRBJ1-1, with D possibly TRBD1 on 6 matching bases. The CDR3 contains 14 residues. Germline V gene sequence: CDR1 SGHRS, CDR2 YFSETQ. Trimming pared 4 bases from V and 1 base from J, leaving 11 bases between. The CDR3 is CASSPTTGNTEAFF. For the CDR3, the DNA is TGCGCCAGCAGCCCAACGACAGGGAACACTGAAGCTTTCTTT. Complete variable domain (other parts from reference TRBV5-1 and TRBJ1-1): KAGVTQTPRYLIKTRGQQVTLSCSPISGHRSVSWYQQTPGQGLQFLFEYFSETQRNKGNFPGRFSGRQFSNSRSEMNVSTLELGDSALYLCASSPTTGNTEAFFGQGTRLTVV.

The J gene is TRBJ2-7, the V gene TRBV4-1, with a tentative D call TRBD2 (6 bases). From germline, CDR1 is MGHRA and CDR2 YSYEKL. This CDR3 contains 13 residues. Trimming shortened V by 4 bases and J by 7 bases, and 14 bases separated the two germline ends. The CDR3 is CASSRMRAGEQYF. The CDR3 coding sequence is TGCGCCAGCAGCCGGATGAGGGCGGGGGAGCAGTACTTC.

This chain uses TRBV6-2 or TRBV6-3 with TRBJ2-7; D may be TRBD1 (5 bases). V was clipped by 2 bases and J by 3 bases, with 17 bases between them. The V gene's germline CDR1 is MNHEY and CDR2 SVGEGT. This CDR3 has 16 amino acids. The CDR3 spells CASSYGPFEGDYEQYF. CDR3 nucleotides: TGTGCCAGCAGTTACGGCCCCTTCGAAGGGGACTACGAGCAGTACTTC.

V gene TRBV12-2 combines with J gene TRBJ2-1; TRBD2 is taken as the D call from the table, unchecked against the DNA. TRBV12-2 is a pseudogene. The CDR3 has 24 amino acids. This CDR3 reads CASRLAPDDLLAGEFFGTYNEQFF. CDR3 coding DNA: TGTGCAAGTCGCTTAGCCCCGGATGACCTGCTAGCGGGAGAGTTTTTCGGTACCTACAATGAGCAGTTCTTC.